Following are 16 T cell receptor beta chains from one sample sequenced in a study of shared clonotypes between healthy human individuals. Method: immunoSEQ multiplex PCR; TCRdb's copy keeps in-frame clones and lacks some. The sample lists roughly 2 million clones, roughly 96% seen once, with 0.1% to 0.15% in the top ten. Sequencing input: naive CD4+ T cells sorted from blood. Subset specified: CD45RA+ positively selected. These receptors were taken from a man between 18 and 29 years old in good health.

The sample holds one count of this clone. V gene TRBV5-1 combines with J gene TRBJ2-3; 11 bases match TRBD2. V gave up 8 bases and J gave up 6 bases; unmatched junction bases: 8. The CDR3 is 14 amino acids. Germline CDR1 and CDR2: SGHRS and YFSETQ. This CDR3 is CASRLAGNLDTQYF. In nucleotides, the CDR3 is TGCGCCAGTAGACTAGCGGGGAACCTGGATACGCAGTATTTT.

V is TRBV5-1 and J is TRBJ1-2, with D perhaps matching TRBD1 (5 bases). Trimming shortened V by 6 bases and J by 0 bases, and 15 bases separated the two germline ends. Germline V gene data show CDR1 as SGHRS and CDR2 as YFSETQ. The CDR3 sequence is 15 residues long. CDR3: CASTHRPEANYGYTF. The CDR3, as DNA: TGCGCCAGCACCCACAGGCCGGAAGCTAACTATGGCTACACCTTC.

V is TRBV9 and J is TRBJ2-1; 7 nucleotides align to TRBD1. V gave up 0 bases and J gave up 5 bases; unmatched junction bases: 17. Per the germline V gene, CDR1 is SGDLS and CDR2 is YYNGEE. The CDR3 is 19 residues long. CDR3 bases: TGTGCCAGCAGCGTAGCTACGAATAAGGGGGCTCCCTCGGACAATGAGCAGTTCTTC. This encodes CASSVATNKGAPSDNEQFF.

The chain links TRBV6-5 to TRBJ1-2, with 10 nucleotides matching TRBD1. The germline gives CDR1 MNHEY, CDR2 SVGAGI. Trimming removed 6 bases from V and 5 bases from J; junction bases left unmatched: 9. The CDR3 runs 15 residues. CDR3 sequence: CASRFTMDRGYGYTF. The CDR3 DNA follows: TGTGCCAGCAGATTCACGATGGACAGGGGGTATGGCTACACCTTC.

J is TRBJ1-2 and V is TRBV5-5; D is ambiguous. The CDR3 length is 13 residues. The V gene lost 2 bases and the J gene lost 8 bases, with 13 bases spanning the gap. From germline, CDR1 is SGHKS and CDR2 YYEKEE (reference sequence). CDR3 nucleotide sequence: TGTGCCAGCAGCTTAGACATAACCTACGGCTACACCTTC. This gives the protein CASSLDITYGYTF.

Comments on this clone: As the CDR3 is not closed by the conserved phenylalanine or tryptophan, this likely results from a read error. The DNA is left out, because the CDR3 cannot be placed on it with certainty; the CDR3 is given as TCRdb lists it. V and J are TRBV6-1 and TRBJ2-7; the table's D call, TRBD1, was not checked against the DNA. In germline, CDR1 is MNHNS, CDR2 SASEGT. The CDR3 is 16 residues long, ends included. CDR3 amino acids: CASSEARQSTYEQYLQ.

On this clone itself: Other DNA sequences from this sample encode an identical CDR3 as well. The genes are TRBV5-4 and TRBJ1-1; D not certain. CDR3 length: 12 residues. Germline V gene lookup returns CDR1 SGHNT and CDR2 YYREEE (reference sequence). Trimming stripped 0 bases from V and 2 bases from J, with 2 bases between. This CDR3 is CASSLVNTEAFF. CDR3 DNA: TGTGCCAGCAGCTTGGTCAACACTGAAGCTTTCTTT. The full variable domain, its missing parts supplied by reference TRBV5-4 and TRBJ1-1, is ETGVTQSPTHLIKTRGQQVTLRCSSQSGHNTVSWYQQALGQGPQFIFQYYREEENGRGNFPPRFSGLQFPNYSSELNVNALELDDSALYLCASSLVNTEAFFGQGTRLTVV.

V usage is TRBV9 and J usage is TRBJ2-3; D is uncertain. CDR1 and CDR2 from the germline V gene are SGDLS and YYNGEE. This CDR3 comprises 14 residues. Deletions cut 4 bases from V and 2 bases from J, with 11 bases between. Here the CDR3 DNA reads TGTGCCAGCAGCCCTTTACGATTCACAGATACGCAGTATTTT. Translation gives CASSPLRFTDTQYF.

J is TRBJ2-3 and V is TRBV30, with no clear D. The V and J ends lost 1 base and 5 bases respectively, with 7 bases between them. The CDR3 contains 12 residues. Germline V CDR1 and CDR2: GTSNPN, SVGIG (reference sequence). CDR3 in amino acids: CAWSDNRDTQYF. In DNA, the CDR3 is TGTGCCTGGAGTGACAACAGAGATACGCAGTATTTT.

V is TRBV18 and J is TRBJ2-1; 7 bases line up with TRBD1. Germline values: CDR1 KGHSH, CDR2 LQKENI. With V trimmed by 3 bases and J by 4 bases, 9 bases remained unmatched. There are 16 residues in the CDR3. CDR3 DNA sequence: TGTGCCAGCTCACCCCCGGGACAGAGCCCGTACAATGAGCAGTTCTTC. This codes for CASSPPGQSPYNEQFF.

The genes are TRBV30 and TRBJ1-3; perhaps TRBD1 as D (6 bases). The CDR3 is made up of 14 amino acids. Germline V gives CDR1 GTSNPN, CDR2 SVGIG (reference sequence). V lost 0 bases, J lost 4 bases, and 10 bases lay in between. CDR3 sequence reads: CAWSVQGRGNTIYF. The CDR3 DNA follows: TGTGCCTGGAGTGTTCAGGGGCGGGGAAACACCATATATTTT.

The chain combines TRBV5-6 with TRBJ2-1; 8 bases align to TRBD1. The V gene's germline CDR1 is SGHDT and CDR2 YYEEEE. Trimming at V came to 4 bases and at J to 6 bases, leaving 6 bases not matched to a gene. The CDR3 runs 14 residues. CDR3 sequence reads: CASSTRTGSNEQFF. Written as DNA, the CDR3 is TGTGCCAGCAGCACTAGGACAGGGAGCAATGAGCAGTTCTTC.

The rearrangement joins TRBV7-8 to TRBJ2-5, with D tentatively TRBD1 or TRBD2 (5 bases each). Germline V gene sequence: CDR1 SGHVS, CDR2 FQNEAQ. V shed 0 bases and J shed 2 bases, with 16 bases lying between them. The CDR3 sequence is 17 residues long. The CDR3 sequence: CASSLASGTPLQETQYF. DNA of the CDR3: TGTGCCAGCAGCTTAGCGTCGGGGACCCCCCTTCAAGAGACCCAGTACTTC.

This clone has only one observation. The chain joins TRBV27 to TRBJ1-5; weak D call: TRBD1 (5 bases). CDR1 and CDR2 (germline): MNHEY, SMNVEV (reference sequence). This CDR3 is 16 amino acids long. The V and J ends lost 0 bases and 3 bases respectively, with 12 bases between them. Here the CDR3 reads CASSLSRWGVNQPQHF. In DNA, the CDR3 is TGTGCCAGCAGTTTATCGAGGTGGGGGGTCAATCAGCCCCAGCATTTT.

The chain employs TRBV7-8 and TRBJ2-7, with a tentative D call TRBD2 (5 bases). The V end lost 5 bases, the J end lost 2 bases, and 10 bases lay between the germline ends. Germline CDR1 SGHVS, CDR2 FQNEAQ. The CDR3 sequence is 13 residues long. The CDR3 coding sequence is TGTGCCAGCAGCGCCGGGATACCCTACGAGCAGTACTTC. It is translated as CASSAGIPYEQYF.

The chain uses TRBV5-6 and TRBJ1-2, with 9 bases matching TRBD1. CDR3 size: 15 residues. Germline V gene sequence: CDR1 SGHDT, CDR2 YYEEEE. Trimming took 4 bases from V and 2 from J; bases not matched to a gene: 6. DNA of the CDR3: TGTGCCAGCAGCAACGACAGGGGGGGAAACTATGGCTACACCTTC. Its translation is CASSNDRGGNYGYTF.